Listed here are 22 T cell receptor beta chains from one sample, sequenced in a study of vaccination effects on CD4 cells after COVID-19. Their specific antigens are unknown. Sequencing followed a ViraFEST assay step that expanded antigen-specific CD4+ T cells with viral peptide pools. Investigators separated out CD4+ T cells once 9 to 11 days of culture had passed. Profiling relied on immunoSEQ multiplex PCR, and the TCRdb table lists in-frame clones only, not all of them. The profile shows about 54,000 clones, around 86% of them singletons. The material was CD4+ T cells from PBMCs cultured with HCoV-229E spike peptides, obtained before COVID-19 vaccination. Receptors originate from a human donor who received a COVID-19 vaccine.

The CDR3 coding sequence is TGTGCCAGCAGTGAAGCGGGACAGACACGGGAGACCCAGTACTTC. This translates into CASSEAGQTRETQYF. The chain links TRBV2 to TRBJ2-5; 7 bases map to TRBD1. This CDR3 spans 15 amino acids. The V gene's germline CDR1 is SNHLY and CDR2 FYNNEI. V was clipped by 0 bases and J by 5 bases; unmatched bases: 6.

This clone was counted only a few times. V and J are TRBV18 and TRBJ1-1; 7 nucleotides agree with TRBD1. This CDR3 region has 15 residues. V lost 8 bases, J lost 0 bases, and 9 bases stayed unmatched. Germline CDR1 KGHSH, CDR2 LQKENI. The DNA of the CDR3 is TGTGCCAGCACCCGGGACAGAAACATGAACACTGAAGCTTTCTTT. This encodes CASTRDRNMNTEAFF.

This rearrangement joins TRBV18 to TRBJ2-4, with 10 bases matching TRBD2. The CDR3 is made up of 16 amino acids. The germline gives CDR1 KGHSH, CDR2 LQKENI. J gave up 2 bases and V 2 bases, and 3 bases lay outside the gene matches. The CDR3 loop is CASSPASGGSKNIQYF. DNA of the CDR3: TGTGCCAGCTCACCAGCTAGCGGGGGCTCCAAAAACATTCAGTACTTC.

This rearrangement joins TRBV5-1 to TRBJ1-1, with 7 bases identical to TRBD1. Trimming removed 7 bases from V and 0 bases from J; junction bases left unmatched: 3. Germline V gene lookup returns CDR1 SGHRS and CDR2 YFSETQ. The CDR3 spans 13 residues. The CDR3 region is CASQTGMNTEAFF. As DNA, the CDR3 is TGCGCCAGCCAGACAGGGATGAACACTGAAGCTTTCTTT.

The chain uses TRBV7-3 and TRBJ2-3, with 9 positions matching TRBD2. CDR1 is SGHTA, CDR2 FQGTGA, per germline. This CDR3 contains 16 residues. V lost 2 bases and J lost 2; bases outside the gene matches: 5. CDR3 amino acids: CASSLGTSFNTDTQYF. Here the CDR3 DNA reads TGTGCCAGCAGCTTAGGGACTAGCTTTAACACAGATACGCAGTATTTT. Looking up the rest from reference TRBV7-3 and TRBJ2-3 gives the full variable domain: GAGVSQTPSNKVTEKGKYVELRCDPISGHTALYWYRQSLGQGPEFLIYFQGTGAADDSGLPNDRFFAVRPEGSVSTLKIQRTERGDSAVYLCASSLGTSFNTDTQYFGPGTRLTVL.

This chain links TRBV5-1 with TRBJ2-1; D is perhaps TRBD1 (5 bases). Germline lookup yields CDR1 SGHRS and CDR2 YFSETQ. This CDR3 is 17 amino acids long. V lost 0 bases, J lost 2 bases, and 15 bases lay in between. CDR3 sequence: CASSLVKGTDTYNEQFF. The CDR3 nucleotides read TGCGCCAGCAGCTTGGTAAAAGGAACGGACACCTACAATGAGCAGTTCTTC.

The chain employs TRBV2 and TRBJ2-1; D tentatively reads TRBD1 or TRBD2 (7 bases each). Trimming removed 6 bases from V and 0 bases from J, with 21 bases in between. Germline V gives CDR1 SNHLY, CDR2 FYNNEI. This CDR3 region has 18 residues. The CDR3 sequence: CASRGGRSGGTSYNEQFF. The CDR3 nucleotides are TGTGCCAGCAGGGGGGGGCGTTCAGGGGGAACCTCCTACAATGAGCAGTTCTTC.

This clone was detected only a few times. The chain links TRBV6-5 to TRBJ1-2, with a weak D call TRBD1 (6 bases). The CDR3 covers 13 residues. The germline V gene has CDR1 MNHEY and CDR2 SVGAGI. V was trimmed by 5 bases and J by 7 bases, leaving 14 bases between them. The CDR3 protein is CASSNTGSTGYTF. CDR3 in DNA: TGTGCCAGCAGTAATACAGGGTCTACTGGCTACACCTTC.

The rearrangement joins TRBV19 to TRBJ2-3, with unresolved D. Deletions cut 3 bases from V and 4 bases from J, with 5 bases between. The V gene's germline CDR1 is LNHDA and CDR2 SQIVND (reference sequence). The CDR3 sequence is 12 residues long. The CDR3 sequence: CASSIGPDTQYF. As DNA, the CDR3 is TGTGCCAGTAGTATTGGCCCAGATACGCAGTATTTT.

The V call is TRBV18, the J call TRBJ2-1; possible D gene TRBD2, 6 bases. Trimming took 5 bases from V and 9 from J, leaving 14 bases between them. The CDR3 length is 13 residues. CDR1 and CDR2 from the germline V gene are KGHSH and LQKENI. CDR3 in amino acids: CASSAGTTGEQFF. CDR3 DNA: TGTGCCAGCTCAGCGGGGACCACCGGTGAGCAGTTCTTC.

This clone was detected only a few times. Here the CDR3 DNA reads TGCGCCAGCAGCTTGGGACAGCCTCCCGGGGGGACCCAGTACTTC. Translated, it gives CASSLGQPPGGTQYF. The chain uses TRBV5-1 and TRBJ2-5; D perhaps matches TRBD2 (6 bases). V lost 0 bases and J lost 7, with 16 bases in between. CDR3 length: 15 amino acids. Germline V gene lookup returns CDR1 SGHRS and CDR2 YFSETQ.

This clone was recorded a few times. The chain joins TRBV2 to TRBJ1-1, with a tentative D call TRBD1 (5 bases). Germline V gene data show CDR1 as SNHLY and CDR2 as FYNNEI. Deletions cut 6 bases from V and 1 base from J, with 9 bases between. The CDR3 sequence is 13 residues long. CDR3 sequence (DNA): TGTGCCAGCAGCCGGGACTCGAACACTGAAGCTTTCTTT. Translated: CASSRDSNTEAFF. Together with reference TRBV2 and TRBJ1-1, the CDR3 gives the full variable domain: EPEVTQTPSHQVTQMGQEVILRCVPISNHLYFYWYRQILGQKVEFLVSFYNNEISEKSEIFDDQFSVERPDGSNFTLKIRSTKLEDSAMYFCASSRDSNTEAFFGQGTRLTVV.

CDR3 amino acids: CASRDSGGHGELFF. The CDR3 DNA sequence: TGTGCCAGCAGGGATAGCGGGGGACACGGGGAGCTGTTTTTT. The chain combines TRBV7-9 with TRBJ2-2; TRBD2 agrees at 9 bases. There are 14 residues in the CDR3. Losses at the gene ends were 6 bases for V and 7 bases for J; bases not matched to a gene: 6. Germline assignment: CDR1 SEHNR and CDR2 FQNEAQ (reference sequence).

This clone was seen a single time. The V and J genes are TRBV10-2 and TRBJ2-5; D gene ambiguous. The CDR3 extends over 13 amino acids. CDR1 is WSHSY and CDR2 is SAAADI in the germline V gene. V was cut by 2 bases and J by 3 bases, with 7 bases left in between. The CDR3 DNA sequence: TGCGCCAGCAGTGAGGTTGGGGAAGAGACCCAGTACTTC. This codes for CASSEVGEETQYF.

V and J are TRBV9 and TRBJ1-1; no clear D gene. V was trimmed by 7 bases and J by 4 bases, leaving 14 bases between them. CDR3 length: 13 residues. Germline V CDR1 and CDR2: SGDLS, YYNGEE. CDR3 region: CASGPAPGTEAFF. CDR3 DNA: TGTGCCAGCGGCCCGGCTCCGGGCACTGAAGCTTTCTTT.

V usage is TRBV5-8 and J usage is TRBJ1-1; 8 nucleotides align to TRBD1. V was pared by 4 bases and J by 3 bases, with 14 bases of the junction left unmatched. The CDR3 has 17 amino acids. CDR1 SGHTS and CDR2 YDEGEE come from the germline V gene. Here the CDR3 reads CASSPGQGRTWDTEAFF. CDR3 DNA sequence: TGTGCCAGCAGCCCAGGACAGGGTAGAACTTGGGACACTGAAGCTTTCTTT.

The V call is TRBV28, the J call TRBJ1-2, with D maybe TRBD1 (6 bases). The CDR3 contains 13 residues. Germline CDR1 is MDHEN and CDR2 is SYDVKM. The ends were cut back, 4 bases at V and 5 bases at J, with 11 bases in the middle. The CDR3 bases are TGTGCCAGCAGTTCTCGGGACACGTATGGCTACACCTTC. Its protein product is CASSSRDTYGYTF.

In DNA, the CDR3 is TGCGCCAGCAGCGCGGGGGGAGGGTCTGATGGCTACACCTTC. Translation: CASSAGGGSDGYTF. V is TRBV5-1 and J is TRBJ1-2, with D perhaps TRBD1 (5 bases). Germline assignment: CDR1 SGHRS and CDR2 YFSETQ. The CDR3 covers 14 residues. Trimming pared 4 bases from V and 6 bases from J, leaving 16 bases between. Complete variable domain (other parts from reference TRBV5-1 and TRBJ1-2): KAGVTQTPRYLIKTRGQQVTLSCSPISGHRSVSWYQQTPGQGLQFLFEYFSETQRNKGNFPGRFSGRQFSNSRSEMNVSTLELGDSALYLCASSAGGGSDGYTFGSGTRLTVV.

This clone was seen once. The rearrangement joins TRBV28 to TRBJ1-4; D unclear. This CDR3 contains 14 residues. V was shortened by 6 bases and J by 8 bases, with 16 bases between the two germline ends. Germline-derived CDR1 and CDR2 are MDHEN and SYDVKM. The CDR3 is CASRPYGNLEKLFF. The DNA of the CDR3 is TGTGCCAGCAGGCCTTACGGGAATTTGGAAAAACTGTTTTTT.

The chain couples TRBV6-5 to TRBJ1-1, with a weak D call TRBD1 (5 bases). Germline-derived CDR1 and CDR2 are MNHEY and SVGAGI. Trimming cost V 5 bases and J 4 bases, with 14 bases left between them. The CDR3 is 14 residues long. CDR3 coding DNA: TGTGCCAGCAGTATAGCAGTGAGGGGCACTGAAGCTTTCTTT. This sequence encodes CASSIAVRGTEAFF.

The chain recombines TRBV7-2 with TRBJ2-7, with 7 bases matching TRBD1. Germline-derived CDR1 and CDR2 are SGHTA and FQGNSA. CDR3 length: 15 residues. J was trimmed by 0 bases and V by 2 bases; bases with no gene match: 4. The CDR3 reads CASSLLPGGSYEQYV. The DNA of the CDR3 is TGTGCCAGCAGCTTACTCCCAGGGGGCTCCTACGAGCAGTACGTC.

The J gene is TRBJ2-7, the V gene TRBV6-5; 10 bases map to TRBD1. In germline, CDR1 is MNHEY, CDR2 SVGAGI. The CDR3 totals 14 residues. J lost 3 bases, V lost 5 bases, and 4 bases had no gene match. The CDR3 nucleotides read TGTGCCAGCAGTCCCGGACAGGGGGGCTACGAGCAGTACGTC. Translated, it gives CASSPGQGGYEQYV.